These 24 T cell receptor beta chains came from one sample sequenced in a study of blood T cell repertoires in COVID-19. TCRdb's table, derived via immunoSEQ multiplex PCR, lists solely in-frame clones and lacks some. Counted here are 26,000 or so clones, roughly 90% occurring once; the ten biggest clones make up about 7.4%. Sequenced input: peripheral blood. These receptors all come from a human donor in a cohort sampled during active COVID-19.

The chain uses TRBV6-6 and TRBJ1-3; 8 positions agree with TRBD1. Looked up from germline, CDR1 is MNHNY and CDR2 is SVGAGI (reference sequence). This CDR3 spans 14 amino acids. V lost 5 bases to trimming and J lost 2 bases; unmatched junction nucleotides: 2. CDR3 DNA sequence: TGTGCCAGCAGTCAGACAGGGGCTGGAAACACCATATATTTT. This gives the protein CASSQTGAGNTIYF.

This sequence joins TRBV21-1 and TRBJ2-1; the DNA was not used to check the table's D call, TRBD2. TRBV21-1 is termed a pseudogene. CDR3 length: 10 residues. CDR3 coding DNA: TGTGCCAGCCGGGAGAGTGAGCAGTTCTTC. Amino acids: CASRESEQFF.

The rearrangement joins TRBV6-2 or TRBV6-3 to TRBJ1-1, with a weak D call TRBD1 (6 bases). The CDR3 is 15 residues long. V dropped 5 bases and J dropped 0 bases, with 13 bases sitting between them. From germline, CDR1 is MNHEY and CDR2 SVGEGT. The CDR3 protein is CASSRWDTLNTEAFF. The CDR3 nucleotides are TGTGCCAGCAGTAGATGGGACACCCTGAACACTGAAGCTTTCTTT.

CDR3 bases: TGTGCCAGCAGTGTCTTAGCGTCAGATACGCAGTATTTT. The encoded protein is CASSVLASDTQYF. The gene calls are TRBV2 and TRBJ2-3, with TRBD2 as a possible D gene (5 bases). V was shortened by 4 bases and J by 4 bases, with 9 bases between the two germline ends. The CDR3 spans 13 residues. The germline V gene encodes CDR1 SNHLY and CDR2 FYNNEI.

V gene TRBV29-1 combines with J gene TRBJ2-5; D might be TRBD2 (5 bases). Germline CDR1 and CDR2: SQVTM and ANQGSEA. This CDR3 region has 11 residues. V lost 7 bases, J lost 8 bases, and 14 bases lay in between. The CDR3 region has the DNA TGCAGCGCCGGGGAAGGGAATACCCAGTACTTC. Protein: CSAGEGNTQYF.

The rearrangement links TRBV3-1 (or the pseudogene TRBV3-2) to TRBJ2-7; TRBD2 aligns across 7 bases. Germline CDR1 reads LGHDT; CDR2 reads YNNKEL (reference sequence). The CDR3 loop spans 16 amino acids. The J segment lost 0 bases and the V segment lost 5 bases, leaving 10 bases of the junction unmatched. The CDR3 region is CASSGLGLAASYEQYF. As DNA, the CDR3 is TGTGCCAGCAGCGGTTTAGGGCTAGCGGCCTCCTACGAGCAGTACTTC.

The chain couples TRBV15 to TRBJ1-3; 7 bases fit TRBD1. The germline gives CDR1 LNHNV, CDR2 YYDKDF (reference sequence). The CDR3 is made up of 18 amino acids. V lost 0 bases to trimming and J lost 2 bases; unmatched junction nucleotides: 10. The CDR3 here is CATSRDRTGVSAGNTIYF. CDR3 in DNA: TGTGCCACCAGCAGAGATCGAACAGGGGTCTCAGCTGGAAACACCATATATTTT.

This clone was recorded only once. The chain employs TRBV12-5 and TRBJ1-6; a weak D match, TRBD1 (6 bases). The germline CDR1 and CDR2 sequences are LGHNT and FRNRAP. The CDR3 contains 17 residues. The germline V and J ends were trimmed by 2 bases and 0 bases, with 11 bases remaining between them. CDR3 region: CASGLLTGSSYNSPLHF. The CDR3 nucleotides are TGTGCTAGTGGTTTGCTTACAGGGAGCTCCTATAATTCACCCCTCCACTTT.

The rearrangement joins TRBV27 to TRBJ1-5; no definite D call. There are 11 residues in the CDR3. CDR1 and CDR2 from the germline V gene are MNHEY and SMNVEV (reference sequence). V was clipped by 7 bases and J by 6 bases, with 7 bases between them. The CDR3, as DNA: TGTGCCAGCACTTTCAGTCAGCCCCAGCATTTT. Encoded protein: CASTFSQPQHF.

In DNA, the CDR3 is TGTGCCAGCTCACCACAGGGGGCGGATACGCAGTATTTT. Translation: CASSPQGADTQYF. The chain is built from TRBV18 and TRBJ2-3, with TRBD1 identical over 7 bases. In germline, CDR1 is KGHSH, CDR2 LQKENI. The junction had 1 base not matched to a gene; V was cut back by 1 base and J by 6 bases. The CDR3 runs to 13 residues.

This chain connects TRBV6-5 to TRBJ2-7; possible D gene TRBD1, 6 bases. The CDR3 is 13 residues long. V was pared by 6 bases and J by 2 bases, with 11 bases between. The germline CDR1 and CDR2 sequences are MNHEY and SVGAGI. CDR3 DNA sequence: TGTGCCAGCAGGAGGGACACCCCCTACGAGCAGTACTTC. It translates to CASRRDTPYEQYF.

J is TRBJ2-3 and V is TRBV7-6, with 10 bases aligning to TRBD2. The ends lost 1 base at V and 1 base at J; junction bases unmatched: 2. Germline lookup yields CDR1 SGHVS and CDR2 FNYEAQ. The CDR3 sequence is 16 residues long. CDR3 sequence (DNA): TGTGCCAGCAGCTTAGATGGGACTAGCGGCACAGATACGCAGTATTTT. Translated, it gives CASSLDGTSGTDTQYF. Full variable domain (missing parts from reference TRBV7-6 and TRBJ2-3): GAGVSQSPRYKVTKRGQDVALRCDPISGHVSLYWYRQALGQGPEFLTYFNYEAQQDKSGLPNDRFSAERPEGSISTLTIQRTEQRDSAMYRCASSLDGTSGTDTQYFGPGTRLTVL.

The V call is TRBV7-9, the J call TRBJ1-1, with D perhaps matching TRBD1 (5 bases). V shed 5 bases and J shed 4 bases, with 17 bases lying between them. The CDR3 has 15 residues. The V gene's germline CDR1 is SEHNR and CDR2 FQNEAQ (reference sequence). The DNA for the CDR3 is TGTGCCAGCAGCCCACCGCGGGGCCCGGGCACTGAAGCTTTCTTT. This encodes CASSPPRGPGTEAFF.

V and J are TRBV5-1 and TRBJ2-1; a weak D match, TRBD1 (5 bases). V lost 4 bases and J lost 7, with 12 bases in between. Germline V gene sequence: CDR1 SGHRS, CDR2 YFSETQ. This CDR3 is 13 amino acids long. In DNA form, the CDR3 reads TGCGCCAGCAGCCAGGGTGGGGTGAATGAGCAGTTCTTC. This translates into CASSQGGVNEQFF. The whole variable domain, remainder taken from reference TRBV5-1 and TRBJ2-1, is KAGVTQTPRYLIKTRGQQVTLSCSPISGHRSVSWYQQTPGQGLQFLFEYFSETQRNKGNFPGRFSGRQFSNSRSEMNVSTLELGDSALYLCASSQGGVNEQFFGPGTRLTVL.

The rearrangement uses TRBV27 and TRBJ2-7, with a weak D call TRBD2 (5 bases). Between the trimmed V and J ends, which lost 7 bases and 6 bases, there was a span of 16 bases. There are 13 residues in the CDR3. The V gene's germline CDR1 is MNHEY and CDR2 SMNVEV (reference sequence). CDR3 in amino acids: CASTSVGETEQYF. The CDR3 DNA is TGTGCCAGCACCTCTGTGGGAGAGACCGAGCAGTACTTC.

The chain uses TRBV5-8 and TRBJ2-2; the D gene is possibly TRBD1 (5 bases). The CDR3 length is 17 residues. Trimming removed 3 bases from V and 4 bases from J, with 19 bases in between. Germline V gene lookup returns CDR1 SGHTS and CDR2 YDEGEE. CDR3: CASSSPGLQGGTGELFF. CDR3 nucleotides: TGTGCCAGCAGCTCACCGGGCCTCCAGGGTGGCACCGGGGAGCTGTTTTTT.

This chain uses TRBV5-6 with TRBJ2-7; the D is unclear. The V and J ends lost 1 base and 3 bases respectively, with 17 bases between them. Germline assignment: CDR1 SGHDT and CDR2 YYEEEE. There are 16 residues in the CDR3. CDR3 DNA sequence: TGTGCCAGCAGCTTGAGGATACTCATGACGGGCTACGAGCAGTACTTC. It codes for CASSLRILMTGYEQYF.

The rearrangement links TRBV6-5 to TRBJ2-5; D is uncertain. CDR3 length equals 15 residues. Germline V gives CDR1 MNHEY, CDR2 SVGAGI. Trimming removed 4 bases at V and 3 bases at J, with 15 bases between. The CDR3 DNA follows: TGTGCCAGCAGTTGGAGACGAACCCGGGAAGAGACCCAGTACTTC. Protein sequence: CASSWRRTREETQYF.

The V and J genes are TRBV4-1 and TRBJ2-2; 7 bases match TRBD2. Losses at the gene ends were 1 base for V and 7 bases for J; bases not matched to a gene: 6. The germline V gene has CDR1 MGHRA and CDR2 YSYEKL. The CDR3 totals 15 residues. CDR3 nucleotides: TGCGCCAGCAGCCAAGGTGGGAGCGGGATCGGGGAGCTGTTTTTT. Protein: CASSQGGSGIGELFF.

The chain links TRBV7-9 to TRBJ1-1, with 10 positions matching TRBD1. Per germline, CDR1 SEHNR and CDR2 FQNEAQ (reference sequence). Germline trimming cut 4 bases from V and 4 bases from J; bases unmatched to any gene: 6. There are 15 residues in the CDR3. CDR3 sequence: CASSSGQGSVTEAFF. DNA for the CDR3: TGTGCCAGCAGCTCGGGACAGGGGTCGGTCACTGAAGCTTTCTTT.

Concerning this clone itself: Its ends do not fully match the called genes, so a read error is possible. The chain joins TRBV28 to TRBJ2-3, with D unresolved. The germline V gene encodes CDR1 MDHEN and CDR2 SYDVKM. The CDR3 sequence is 12 residues long. CDR3 amino acids: CASSPGTDTQYF. The CDR3 DNA sequence: TGTGCCAGCAGTCCAGGCACGGATACGCAGTATTTT.

This chain joins TRBV11-2 and TRBJ2-3; D is undetermined. Per the germline V gene, CDR1 is SGHAT and CDR2 is FQNNGV. The CDR3 contains 14 residues. Trimming shortened V by 1 base and J by 5 bases, and 10 bases separated the two germline ends. In DNA form, the CDR3 reads TGTGCCAGCAGCTTAGCACAGATTCGAGATACGCAGTATTTT. Translation: CASSLAQIRDTQYF.

This clone was seen just once. The V and J genes are TRBV7-2 and TRBJ2-5; 10 bases fit TRBD1. CDR3 length: 16 residues. The V segment lost 2 bases and the J segment 2 bases; nucleotides outside the gene matches: 5. Germline V gene lookup returns CDR1 SGHTA and CDR2 FQGNSA. The CDR3 DNA follows: TGTGCCAGCAGCTTAACTCCGGGACAGGGGCAAGAGACCCAGTACTTC. It encodes CASSLTPGQGQETQYF.

As regards this clone: The junction departs from the called germline gene at one end, perhaps through a read error. The chain carries TRBV28 and TRBJ1-1; D is undetermined. CDR1 is MDHEN and CDR2 is SYDVKM in the germline V gene. The CDR3 has 13 residues. The DNA of the CDR3 is TGTGCCAGCAGTGGGCCGGGCGGGCTGCGAATCTCCTTT. The encoded protein is CASSGPGGLRISF. Together with reference TRBV28 and TRBJ1-1, the CDR3 gives the full variable domain: DVKVTQSSRYLVKRTGEKVFLECVQDMDHENMFWYRQDPGLGLRLIYFSYDVKMKEKGDIPEGYSVSREKKERFSLILESASTNQTSMYLCASSGPGGLRISFGQGTRLTVV.